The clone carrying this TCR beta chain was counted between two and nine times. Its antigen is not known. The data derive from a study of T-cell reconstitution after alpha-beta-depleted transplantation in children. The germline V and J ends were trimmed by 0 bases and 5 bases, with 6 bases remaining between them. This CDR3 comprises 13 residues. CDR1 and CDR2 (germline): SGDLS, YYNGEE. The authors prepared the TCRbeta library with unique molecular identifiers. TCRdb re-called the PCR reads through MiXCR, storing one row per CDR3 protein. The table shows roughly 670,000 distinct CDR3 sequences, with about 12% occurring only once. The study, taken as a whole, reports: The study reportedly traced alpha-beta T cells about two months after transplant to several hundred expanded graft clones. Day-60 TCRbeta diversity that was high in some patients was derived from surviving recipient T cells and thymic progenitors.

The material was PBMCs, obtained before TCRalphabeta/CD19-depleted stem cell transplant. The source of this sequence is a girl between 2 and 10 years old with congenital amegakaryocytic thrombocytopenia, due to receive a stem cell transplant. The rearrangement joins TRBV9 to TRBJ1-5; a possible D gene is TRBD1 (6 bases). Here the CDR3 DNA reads TGTGCCAGCAGCGTAGGACAGGATCAGCCCCAGCATTTT. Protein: CASSVGQDQPQHF.